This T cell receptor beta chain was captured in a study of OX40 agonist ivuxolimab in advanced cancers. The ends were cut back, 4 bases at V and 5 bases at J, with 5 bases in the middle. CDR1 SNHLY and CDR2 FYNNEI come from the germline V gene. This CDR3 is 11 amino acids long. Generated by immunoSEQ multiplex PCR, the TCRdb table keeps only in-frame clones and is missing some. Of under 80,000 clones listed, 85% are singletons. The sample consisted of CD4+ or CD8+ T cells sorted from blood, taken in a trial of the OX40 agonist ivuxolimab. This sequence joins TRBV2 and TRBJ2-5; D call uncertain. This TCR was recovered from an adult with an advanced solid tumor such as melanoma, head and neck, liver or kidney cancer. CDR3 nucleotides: TGTGCCAGCAGTGGTTGGGAGACCCAGTACTTC. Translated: CASSGWETQYF.